What follows describes a single T cell receptor beta chain. This clone came up once. The specificity of this receptor is unknown. The record has no base qualities; no much larger clone is one base away. TCRbeta CDR3 regions were amplified from genomic DNA using the immunoSEQ Assay, a bias-controlled multiplex PCR. From the authors' description of their analysis: The number of nucleated cells in each sample was estimated from the amplification of reference gene primers within the assay. To quantify the absolute abundance of each unique TCRbeta CDR3 rearrangement, sequence reads were collapsed and filtered. Productive Simpson clonality was computed per sample as the square root of Simpson's diversity index over productive rearrangements. TCRdb holds this immuneACCESS table with in-frame rearrangements only. Some clones are missing; in checked studies, unresolved V genes explain under half, and the rest has no known cause. V and J calls and clone size are those listed in that table; D and trimming were worked out from the DNA. The sample table shows 250,000 or so clones, and 91% are seen once. The ten largest clonotypes hold more than 1% of the sample.

This sample stems from a study of blood T cell repertoires in COVID-19 (dated by TCRdb to the early 2020s). Background on the whole study: Collaborator samples came from the United States, Italy and Spain and covered acute and convalescent phases of COVID-19. The repertoires were released in a freely available public database meant as a resource for research on the immune response to SARS-CoV-2. The material from the prospective study consisted of cDNA or gDNA derived from T cells, B-cell-depleted T cells, or PBMCs. Samples were obtained from the ongoing ImmuneRACE study (first 160 participants) and from 1,000 to 1,500 subjects provided by 6 global collaborators. HLA class I and class II types, where available, came from metadata supplied by the sample provider rather than from assay-based typing. Deeply sampled blood TCRbeta repertoires from subjects exposed to, actively infected with, or recovered from COVID-19 were included in the dataset. Nearly every sample came with metadata listing a de-identified subject ID, COVID-19 status, age in years and sex.

The research as a whole found: The amount of clinical and demographic metadata varied by source and participant and was provided uncurated.

According to the germline V gene, CDR1 reads MRHNA and CDR2 reads SNTAGT. V is trimmed back by 3 bases and J by 4 bases, and the junction contains 8 bases that no gene match accounts for. Taken from cysteine to phenylalanine, the CDR3 has 15 residues. CDR3 DNA only is kept here, 45 bases in frame from base 1. Participants in the prospective study were aged about 18 to 89 years, lived in some 24 United States geographic areas, and enrolled through a virtual design. To assign participants to cohorts, the prospective study relied on clinical history that participants themselves reported in a screening survey and a study questionnaire. In the prospective study, mobile phlebotomists collected whole blood, serum and a nasopharyngeal or oropharyngeal swab from each participant. Over an approximately 2-month period, participants in the prospective study had the option of providing additional blood draws and questionnaires. Before DNA extraction, blood samples from the prospective study were shipped at room temperature or frozen.

The clonotype originates from a human donor in a cohort exposed to, infected with or recovered from COVID-19 (not recorded which). The donor label of this sample is uncertain. Sequencing used PBMCs or T cells enriched from blood (not recorded which). The chain uses TRBV6-4 and TRBJ1-2, with 7 bases matching TRBD1. The DNA sequence reads TGTGCCAGCAGTGAAACAGGGGAACCGCCCTATGGCTACACCTTC. Its protein is CASSETGEPPYGYTF.